These 16 T cell receptor beta chains came from one sample sequenced in a study of T cell repertoires in cytomegalovirus infection. TCRdb called the reads again in MiXCR, with one record for every CDR3 protein. The profile shows roughly 920,000 distinct CDR3 sequences, 30% to 40% of them singletons. Their cognate antigens are unknown. The starting material was cultured CD8+ T cells from PBMCs, obtained from culture after CMV antigen stimulation. These TCRs come from a human donor in good health (CMV status not recorded). Some clones in this sample may be carry-over from other donors' samples.

This clonotype was counted between two and nine times. The chain couples TRBV5-1 to TRBJ1-4, with no clear D. The CDR3 is 16 residues long. V was cut by 0 bases and J by 0 bases, with 9 bases left in between. Germline CDR1 is SGHRS and CDR2 is YFSETQ. The CDR3 nucleotides are TGCGCCAGCAGCTTGGACCGGATTGCAACTAATGAAAAACTGTTTTTT. Translation: CASSLDRIATNEKLFF.

The sample holds one count of this clonotype. This chain links TRBV28 with TRBJ1-5; D gene ambiguous. The CDR3 consists of 14 residues. The germline gives CDR1 MDHEN, CDR2 SYDVKM. V was trimmed by 3 bases and J by 2 bases, leaving 8 bases between them. The CDR3 DNA reads TGTGCCAGCAGTTTGAGGGTGCGCAATCAGCCCCAGCATTTT. This sequence encodes CASSLRVRNQPQHF.

The chain employs TRBV20-1 and TRBJ2-2, with TRBD2 matching 9 bases. V dropped 5 bases and J dropped 3; count of bases not matched to a gene: 19. There are 19 residues in the CDR3. Germline CDR1 is DFQATT and CDR2 is SNEGSKA (reference sequence). This CDR3 reads CSALGGLAANLLDTGELFF. The CDR3 region has the DNA TGCAGTGCTCTGGGGGGACTAGCAGCTAACCTTTTGGACACCGGGGAGCTGTTTTTT.

This clonotype was counted a few times. The chain links TRBV7-2 to TRBJ1-1; 9 bases map to TRBD1. V lost 0 bases to trimming and J lost 0 bases; unmatched junction nucleotides: 5. The CDR3 spans 17 residues. Germline V CDR1 and CDR2: SGHTA, FQGNSA. CDR3 amino acids: CASSLAGTGRMNTEAFF. Written as DNA, the CDR3 is TGTGCCAGCAGCTTAGCGGGGACAGGGCGGATGAACACTGAAGCTTTCTTT.

V and J are TRBV6-6 and TRBJ1-2, with D perhaps matching TRBD1 (6 bases). V was clipped by 6 bases and J by 6 bases, with 17 bases between them. The germline gives CDR1 MNHNY, CDR2 SVGAGI (reference sequence). The CDR3 is 14 amino acids. DNA of the CDR3: TGTGCCAGCAGGGAACTAGGGGCAGGGGATGGCTACACCTTC. Residues: CASRELGAGDGYTF.

V is TRBV20-1 and J is TRBJ2-1; D is uncertain. The germline V and J ends were trimmed by 0 bases and 6 bases, with 9 bases remaining between them. The germline V gene encodes CDR1 DFQATT and CDR2 SNEGSKA (reference sequence). The CDR3 has 13 residues. CDR3 coding DNA: TGCAGTGCTAGAGATCTCCTGAGCAATGAGCAGTTCTTC. This gives the protein CSARDLLSNEQFF.

In this sample, this clonotype turned up many times. The genes are TRBV7-6 and TRBJ1-1; a possible D gene is TRBD1 (6 bases). Germline CDR1 SGHVS, CDR2 FNYEAQ. The ends were cut back, 5 bases at V and 2 bases at J, with 18 bases in the middle. The CDR3 has 16 residues. The CDR3 is CASSPVEGGENTEAFF. In nucleotides, the CDR3 is TGTGCCAGCAGCCCCGTGGAGGGGGGCGAAAACACTGAAGCTTTCTTT.

This clonotype was counted once. The rearrangement uses TRBV19 and TRBJ2-3, with TRBD1 matching over 7 bases. J gave up 0 bases and V 5 bases, and 11 bases lay outside the gene matches. Germline V gene lookup returns CDR1 LNHDA and CDR2 SQIVND (reference sequence). The CDR3 has 17 residues. This CDR3 is CASSSPLRGLSTDTQYF. As DNA, the CDR3 is TGTGCCAGTAGTTCTCCTCTCAGGGGGTTAAGCACAGATACGCAGTATTTT.

The CDR3 DNA reads TGTGCCAGCACCCTCGAGGACAGGGTGGGCGCAGATACGCAGTATTTT. Its protein product is CASTLEDRVGADTQYF. V usage is TRBV28 and J usage is TRBJ2-3; TRBD1 aligns across 8 bases. J was trimmed by 4 bases and V by 7 bases; bases with no gene match: 13. The CDR3 runs to 16 residues. The germline gives CDR1 MDHEN, CDR2 SYDVKM.

V is TRBV27 and J is TRBJ2-7, with 9 bases identical to TRBD1. Germline CDR1 and CDR2: MNHEY and SMNVEV (reference sequence). This CDR3 is built from 15 residues. V shed 0 bases and J 3 bases; nucleotides not matched to a gene: 3. The CDR3 loop reads CASSLSDRGDYEQYV. CDR3 DNA: TGTGCCAGCAGTTTATCGGACAGGGGAGACTACGAGCAGTACGTC.

The CDR3 loop is CASSDRGGARGELFF. The CDR3 nucleotides are TGTGCCAGCAGTGATCGGGGGGGGGCCAGGGGGGAGCTGTTTTTT. This sequence joins TRBV27 and TRBJ2-2, with TRBD2 identical over 8 bases. The CDR3 runs to 15 residues. Germline-derived CDR1 and CDR2 are MNHEY and SMNVEV (reference sequence). Trimming at V came to 5 bases and at J to 8 bases, leaving 10 bases not matched to a gene.

This clonotype was recorded only once. At one end, the junction sequence differs from germline, possibly due to a read error. The gene calls are TRBV7-9 and TRBJ2-2, with a possible D match to TRBD1 (6 bases). The CDR3 sequence is 13 residues long. CDR1 is SEHNR, CDR2 FQNEAQ, per germline (reference sequence). CDR3 nucleotide sequence: TGTGCCAACAGCTTTTCAGGGGCCGGGGAGCTGTTTTTT. This translates into CANSFSGAGELFF.

This clonotype was seen more than once but under ten times. The rearrangement uses TRBV19 and TRBJ2-5, with D tentatively TRBD1 or TRBD2 (5 bases each). V shed 5 bases and J shed 4 bases, with 14 bases lying between them. This CDR3 is built from 14 residues. Germline lookup yields CDR1 LNHDA and CDR2 SQIVND (reference sequence). The DNA for the CDR3 is TGTGCCAGTAGTGCTCCGGGGCCGAGAGAGACCCAGTACTTC. Protein: CASSAPGPRETQYF.

This chain joins TRBV6-6 and TRBJ2-3; D call uncertain. Looked up from germline, CDR1 is MNHNY and CDR2 is SVGAGI (reference sequence). This CDR3 region has 15 residues. The V end was cut by 0 bases, the J end by 0 bases, with 7 bases between. CDR3 amino acids: CASSYSIGSTDTQYF. The CDR3 DNA reads TGTGCCAGCAGTTACTCCATCGGAAGCACAGATACGCAGTATTTT.

This clonotype occurred a few times. The chain couples TRBV6-5 to TRBJ2-6; D is perhaps TRBD2 (5 bases). From germline, CDR1 is MNHEY and CDR2 SVGAGI. This CDR3 contains 24 residues. V lost 0 bases and J lost 0, with 30 bases in between. The CDR3 loop reads CASSYSWLVLDHGDPLSGANVLTF. The CDR3, as DNA: TGTGCCAGCAGTTACTCCTGGTTAGTTCTTGACCACGGGGATCCCCTCTCTGGGGCCAACGTCCTGACTTTC.

This clonotype was detected only a few times. This rearrangement joins TRBV19 to TRBJ1-2; a possible D gene is TRBD1 (6 bases). Germline V gene data show CDR1 as LNHDA and CDR2 as SQIVND (reference sequence). This CDR3 region has 14 residues. V lost 5 bases and J 6 bases, leaving 16 bases between the germline ends. CDR3 region: CASSPRTARDGYTF. CDR3 DNA: TGTGCCAGTAGTCCCCGGACAGCTCGAGATGGCTACACCTTC.